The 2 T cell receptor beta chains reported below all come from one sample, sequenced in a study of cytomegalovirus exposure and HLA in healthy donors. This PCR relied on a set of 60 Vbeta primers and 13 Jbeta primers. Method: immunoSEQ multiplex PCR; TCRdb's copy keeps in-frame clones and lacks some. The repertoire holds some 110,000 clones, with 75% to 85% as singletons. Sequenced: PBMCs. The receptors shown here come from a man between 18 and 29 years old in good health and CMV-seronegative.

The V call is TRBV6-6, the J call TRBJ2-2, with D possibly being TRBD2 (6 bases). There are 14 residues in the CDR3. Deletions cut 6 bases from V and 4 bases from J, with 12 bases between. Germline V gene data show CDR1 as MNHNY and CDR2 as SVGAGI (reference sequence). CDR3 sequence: CASSWGSGTGELFF. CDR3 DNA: TGTGCCAGCAGCTGGGGTAGCGGCACCGGGGAGCTGTTTTTT.

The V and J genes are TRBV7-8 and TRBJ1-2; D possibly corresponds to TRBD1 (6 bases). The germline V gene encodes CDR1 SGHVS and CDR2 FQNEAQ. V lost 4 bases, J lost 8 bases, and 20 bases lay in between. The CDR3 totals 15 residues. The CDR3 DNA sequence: TGTGCCAGCAGCTCCCAATGGCGGGGGCGCTCGGGCTACACCTTC. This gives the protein CASSSQWRGRSGYTF.